The rows below give T cell receptor beta chains drawn from one sample of a study of tumor-infiltrating lymphocytes in primary liver carcinoma. TCRdb re-called the multiplex PCR reads with MiXCR, one entry per CDR3 protein. The sample includes about 22,000 distinct CDR3 sequences, more than 75% seen only once; the top ten take 35%. Material for sequencing was liver tumor tissue from sampling region 2. The receptors come from a woman in her thirties with primary liver carcinoma and hepatitis B virus infection. The CDR3 runs from the conserved cysteine through the conserved F or W. A D gene is named only where the DNA matches it firmly. Not every row has a clone size; where given, it reads once, few, many or a size class.

cdr3_nt cdr3_aa j_call d_call clone_size v_call
TGCAGCGTCGTGTGGTGGGAGGGCCGAACATTATTC CSVVWWEGRTLF TRBJ2-1 TRBD2 . TRBV29-1
TGTACCAGTAGCCAACGCAATGAGCAGTTCTTC CTSSQRNEQFF TRBJ2-1 . once TRBV14
TGTGCCAGCAGGAGGGGACTAGCGGGAAATACCGGGGAGCTGTTTTTT CASRRGLAGNTGELFF TRBJ2-2 TRBD2 many TRBV2
TGTGCCAGCAGCTTATGGGCCCAGGGTCGCAAGGAGCAGTTCTTC CASSLWAQGRKEQFF TRBJ2-1 . many TRBV11-3
TGTGCCAGCAGTTACGACAGCAGCTCCTACGAGCAGTACTTC CASSYDSSSYEQYF TRBJ2-7 . . TRBV6-5
TGTGCCAGCAGCGTATGGCCCTATGTCTATGAGCAGTACTTC CASSVWPYVYEQYF TRBJ2-7 . . TRBV4-2
TGTGCCACCAGTGATTTGCGAAGTGAGCAGTTCTTC CATSDLRSEQFF TRBJ2-1 . many TRBV24-1
TGTGCCATCAGTCCCACGGTGACCCGGGATGAGCGGTACTTC CAISPTVTRDERYF TRBJ2-1 . . TRBV10-3
TGTGCCAGCAGCCGACTAGCGCAGGGGGGGTATCAGCAGTTCTTC CASSRLAQGGYQQFF TRBJ2-1 . . TRBV11-3
TGTGCCAGCAGTGTACTGTTCCTGGTACTTAGATCTAACTATGGCTACACCTTC CASSVLFLVLRSNYGYTF TRBJ1-2 . . TRBV6-1
TGCAACGTTGGGAGACGAGACACAGGGGAGCTATTTTTT CNVGRRDTGELFF TRBJ2-2 TRBD1 . TRBV29-1
TGCGCCAGCAGCTTAGGCTTAAACTGCGAGCAGTACTTC CASSLGLNCEQYF TRBJ2-7 . once TRBV11-2
TGTGCCAGCAGCTTAGTAGCGAGAAACACGGTTACGCAGTATTTT CASSLVARNTVTQYF TRBJ2-3 . . TRBV11-2
TGTGCCAGCAGCCTTGCGTGGGGGGTCCGAACAGAAACGCAATATTTT CASSLAWGVRTETQYF TRBJ2-3 . once TRBV12-3/TRBV12-4
TGTGCCAGCACCTACATGGGGGGCGGTGGCTACACGTTC CASTYMGGGGYTF TRBJ1-2 . . TRBV6-5
TGCGCCAGCAGCTCATCACTAGCGGGAGGAGCAGATACGCAGTATTTT CASSSSLAGGADTQYF TRBJ2-3 TRBD2 many TRBV5-1
TGTTCCAGCAGCTTAGACCGGGACCTCTCCTATGAGCGGTACTTC CSSSLDRDLSYERYF TRBJ2-7 . . TRBV11-3
TGTGCCAGCAGCTTCGGACAGGGCACTGAAGCTTTCTTT CASSFGQGTEAFF TRBJ1-1 TRBD1 medium-sized TRBV7-9
TGCAGTGTCTCTTGGGGGGGGGCCGCTAAGGTGGAGACCCAGTATTTC CSVSWGGAAKVETQYF TRBJ2-5 . few TRBV29-1
TGCGCCAGCAGACTACGGGGGTCTGGGGCCAGCGTCCTGACTTTC CASRLRGSGASVLTF TRBJ2-6 . . TRBV6-5
TGTGCCAGCGGCACCCCCCGGGGCCTCGCCCTCTACGAGCAGTACTTC CASGTPRGLALYEQYF TRBJ2-7 . once TRBV7-8
TGTGCCAGCAACCAGGAACACCTAGGACAGGGGGGAGCGCGCGAGCAGTATTTC CASNQEHLGQGGAREQYF TRBJ2-7 TRBD1 once TRBV4-2
TGCGCCAGCAGCCAAGGGGCGAGGACCTTCACCGGGGAGCTGTTTTTT CASSQGARTFTGELFF TRBJ2-2 . . TRBV4-3
TGCAGCGTTGACATGGCTAGCGGTTACGAGCAGTACTTC CSVDMASGYEQYF TRBJ2-7 TRBD2 many TRBV29-1
TGCGCCTGCAGCGTACTAGCGGGAGAACCCCGTTCGAACACCGGGGAGCTGTTTTTT CACSVLAGEPRSNTGELFF TRBJ2-2 TRBD2 . TRBV4-3
TGCGCCAGCAGCCTAGGGCCGGGGACCCTCACAGGGGAGCTGTTTTTT CASSLGPGTLTGELFF TRBJ2-2 . . TRBV4-3
TGCGCCAGCAGTGGGGCTGCCTCCGGAAACACCATATATTTT CASSGAASGNTIYF TRBJ1-3 . once TRBV6-1
TGTGCCAGCAGGGTGGGACAGGGGGCAAGTAGGACCAACGTCCTGACTTTC CASRVGQGASRTNVLTF TRBJ2-6 TRBD1 . TRBV6-5
TGTACCAGCAGCTTAGGACGTTCTAGTGGTAGCACAGATGCGCAGTATTTT CTSSLGRSSGSTDAQYF TRBJ2-3 . few TRBV7-9
TGTGCCAGCAGTGCAGACGGACAACCTCCACCCACAGATACGCAGTATTTT CASSADGQPPPTDTQYF TRBJ2-3 . . TRBV5-4
TGTGCCATCAGTGAGTCGGCAGCGGGGGCCCACAATGAACAGTTCTTC CAISESAAGAHNEQFF TRBJ2-1 TRBD2 few TRBV10-3
TGCGCCAGCTGCGCTGAGTTGGAGATCTATGATTACACCTTC CASCAELEIYDYTF TRBJ1-2 . once TRBV4-3
TGTGCCAGTTCACTAGAGTCCAAAAACATTCAGTACTTC CASSLESKNIQYF TRBJ2-4 . . TRBV11-2
TGTGCCAGTGGCTGGGCAGATACGCTGTATTTT CASGWADTLYF TRBJ2-3 . . TRBV28
TGTGCCATCAGCCCTGGACATATAGAGACCCAGTACTTC CAISPGHIETQYF TRBJ2-5 . . TRBV11-2